Listed here are 27 T cell receptor beta chains from one sample, sequenced in a study of beta chain features in type 1 diabetes. The sequenced template was cDNA made from the entire isolated RNA. The method was immunoSEQ multiplex PCR; TCRdb's version includes in-frame clones alone and lacks a portion of them. The repertoire holds a few hundred thousand clones, about 15% seen once, with about 0.019% in the top ten. Source material: naive CD4+ T cells from blood. The receptors were gathered from a woman in her late teens or twenties in good health.

The chain combines TRBV18 with TRBJ2-5; TRBD2 might be the D (5 bases). CDR1 and CDR2 (germline): KGHSH, LQKENI. Deletions cut 1 base from V and 4 bases from J, with 10 bases between. CDR3 length: 14 amino acids. This chain's CDR3 is CASSPRRGRETQYF. The CDR3 nucleotides are TGTGCCAGCTCACCACGAAGAGGGCGAGAGACCCAGTACTTC.

V is TRBV12-5 and J is TRBJ2-3; possible D gene TRBD2, 5 bases. This CDR3 comprises 15 residues. Germline values: CDR1 LGHNT, CDR2 FRNRAP. Trimming stripped 2 bases from V and 0 bases from J, with 9 bases between. The CDR3 loop reads CASGLSLASTDTQYF. Written as DNA, the CDR3 is TGTGCTAGTGGTTTGTCTCTAGCTAGCACAGATACGCAGTATTTT. Full variable domain (missing parts from reference TRBV12-5 and TRBJ2-3): DARVTQTPRHKVTEMGQEVTMRCQPILGHNTVFWYRQTMMQGLELLAYFRNRAPLDDSGMPKDRFSAEMPDATLATLKIQPSEPRDSAVYFCASGLSLASTDTQYFGPGTRLTVL.

The chain couples TRBV30 to TRBJ1-2; D might be TRBD1 (6 bases). The CDR3 contains 14 residues. V lost 3 bases to trimming and J lost 4 bases, with 15 bases between them. From germline, CDR1 is GTSNPN and CDR2 SVGIG (reference sequence). The CDR3 coding sequence is TGTGCCTGGAGAACGGCAGGGGTTATCTATGGCTACACCTTC. Translated, it gives CAWRTAGVIYGYTF.

The chain employs TRBV5-1 and TRBJ2-5; 7 bases map to TRBD2. J gave up 1 base and V 2 bases, and 11 bases lay outside the gene matches. The germline CDR1 and CDR2 sequences are SGHRS and YFSETQ. The CDR3 loop spans 17 amino acids. CDR3 sequence (DNA): TGCGCCAGCAGCTTCGGCTCTACTAGCGTCCTCCAAGAGACCCAGTACTTC. Its protein product is CASSFGSTSVLQETQYF.

The chain couples TRBV28 to TRBJ1-5; 7 bases fit TRBD1. The CDR3 has 13 amino acids. Per germline, CDR1 MDHEN and CDR2 SYDVKM. Trimming removed 11 bases from V and 0 bases from J; junction bases left unmatched: 4. The CDR3 bases are TGTGCCTCGGACAGGTATAGCAATCAGCCCCAGCATTTT. Amino acid sequence: CASDRYSNQPQHF.

CDR3 amino acids: CASSPAGSGIEQFF. DNA for the CDR3: TGTGCCAGCAGCCCTGCCGGGAGCGGAATTGAGCAGTTCTTC. The chain links TRBV9 to TRBJ2-1; possible D gene TRBD2, 6 bases. V was shortened by 4 bases and J by 9 bases, with 17 bases between the two germline ends. Per germline, CDR1 SGDLS and CDR2 YYNGEE. This CDR3 is 14 amino acids long.

The CDR3 loop reads CASTLVFGGRAYDPFF. In DNA form, the CDR3 reads TGTGCCAGCACCCTGGTTTTCGGCGGGAGGGCCTACGATCCGTTCTTC. The rearrangement joins TRBV7-2 to TRBJ2-1; the match to TRBD2 covers 9 bases. Germline lookup yields CDR1 SGHTA and CDR2 FQGNSA. The ends lost 7 bases at V and 15 bases at J; junction bases unmatched: 22. The CDR3 runs to 16 residues.

This chain uses TRBV30 with TRBJ2-1, with a possible D match to TRBD1 (6 bases). Trimming stripped 0 bases from V and 12 bases from J, with 12 bases between. The CDR3 is made up of 12 amino acids. Germline CDR1 GTSNPN, CDR2 SVGIG (reference sequence). CDR3 bases: TGTGCCTGGAGTGTTGTGGGGGCGGGGCAGTTCTTC. Its protein is CAWSVVGAGQFF.

This clone was recorded a few times. The chain links TRBV5-1 to TRBJ2-1, with TRBD2 identical over 13 bases. The germline CDR1 and CDR2 sequences are SGHRS and YFSETQ. The CDR3 spans 17 residues. Trimming took 0 bases from V and 14 from J; bases not matched to a gene: 14. The DNA of the CDR3 is TGCGCCAGCAGCTTGGCGGTTAGGAGGACTAGCGGGAGTTGGGAGTTCTTC. The encoded protein is CASSLAVRRTSGSWEFF. The variable domain in full, completed from reference TRBV5-1 and TRBJ2-1, reads KAGVTQTPRYLIKTRGQQVTLSCSPISGHRSVSWYQQTPGQGLQFLFEYFSETQRNKGNFPGRFSGRQFSNSRSEMNVSTLELGDSALYLCASSLAVRRTSGSWEFFGPGTRLTVL.

This rearrangement joins TRBV29-1 to TRBJ2-5, with 8 positions matching TRBD2. Looked up from germline, CDR1 is SQVTM and CDR2 is ANQGSEA. J gave up 2 bases and V 6 bases, and 8 bases lay outside the gene matches. The CDR3 is made up of 14 amino acids. The CDR3 nucleotides read TGCAGCGTAACTAGCGGAGGACCTCAAGAGACCCAGTACTTC. Translated: CSVTSGGPQETQYF.

The rearrangement links TRBV30 to TRBJ2-5, with D unresolved. The assigned J gene may be wrong: the sequence end matches TRBJ2-7 better. There are 11 residues in the CDR3. Germline V gene data show CDR1 as GTSNPN and CDR2 as SVGIG (reference sequence). DNA for the CDR3: TGTGCCTGGAGTACCTACTACGAGCAGTACTTC. Translating gives CAWSTYYEQYF.

The V and J genes are TRBV20-1 and TRBJ1-5, with unresolved D. Germline V gives CDR1 DFQATT, CDR2 SNEGSKA (reference sequence). The CDR3 spans 11 residues. Trimming removed 7 bases at V and 6 bases at J, with 10 bases between. The CDR3 sequence is CSEPVSQPQHF. The CDR3 region has the DNA TGCAGTGAGCCGGTTAGTCAGCCCCAGCATTTT.

V usage is TRBV9 and J usage is TRBJ2-1; 9 nucleotides align to TRBD2. This CDR3 spans 13 amino acids. CDR1 is SGDLS and CDR2 is YYNGEE in the germline V gene. The junction had 5 bases not matched to a gene; V was cut back by 0 bases and J by 13 bases. Written as DNA, the CDR3 is TGTGCCAGCAGCGTAGTGGGGCGGGAGGGCCAGTTCTTC. This codes for CASSVVGREGQFF.

This clone was counted only a few times. The CDR3 reads CASSLQGRQYF. In nucleotides, the CDR3 is TGTGCCAGCAGTTTACAGGGCCGGCAGTACTTC. The chain recombines TRBV28 with TRBJ2-7; D is possibly TRBD1 (5 bases). The V gene lost 2 bases and the J gene lost 9 bases, with 8 bases spanning the gap. The CDR3 contains 11 residues. Germline V CDR1 and CDR2: MDHEN, SYDVKM.

CDR3 loop: CASIPVSGSSYNEQFF. CDR3 coding DNA: TGCGCCAGCATCCCAGTGAGCGGGAGCTCCTACAATGAGCAGTTCTTC. This chain joins TRBV5-1 and TRBJ2-1; TRBD2 matches 8 bases. Germline lookup yields CDR1 SGHRS and CDR2 YFSETQ. Losses at the gene ends were 6 bases for V and 0 bases for J; bases not matched to a gene: 8. This CDR3 contains 16 residues.

The rearrangement uses TRBV5-1 and TRBJ2-6; possibly TRBD1 for D (5 bases). This CDR3 contains 14 residues. The germline CDR1 and CDR2 sequences are SGHRS and YFSETQ. V lost 3 bases and J 2 bases, leaving 6 bases between the germline ends. CDR3 region: CASSWGPGANVLTF. CDR3 nucleotide sequence: TGCGCCAGCAGCTGGGGCCCTGGGGCCAACGTCCTGACTTTC.

This clone was detected a few times. V and J are TRBV2 and TRBJ1-1, with D perhaps TRBD1 (6 bases). V shed 5 bases and J shed 4 bases, with 8 bases lying between them. CDR1 is SNHLY, CDR2 FYNNEI, per germline. This CDR3 comprises 12 residues. The chain's CDR3 is CASSIRGTEAFF. The CDR3 DNA is TGTGCCAGCAGTATCAGGGGCACTGAAGCTTTCTTT.

This chain uses TRBV9 with TRBJ1-2; D remains ambiguous. With 3 bases removed from V and 4 bases from J, the gap between germline ends came to 4 bases. The germline V gene has CDR1 SGDLS and CDR2 YYNGEE. CDR3 length equals 11 residues. The CDR3 nucleotides are TGTGCCAGCAGCGCATCCTATGGCTACACCTTC. Protein product: CASSASYGYTF. Complete variable domain (other parts from reference TRBV9 and TRBJ1-2): DSGVTQTPKHLITATGQRVTLRCSPRSGDLSVYWYQQSLDQGLQFLIQYYNGEERAKGNILERFSAQQFPDLHSELNLSSLELGDSALYFCASSASYGYTFGSGTRLTVV.

This clone was detected a few times. The chain links TRBV9 to TRBJ1-3, with 9 nucleotides matching TRBD1. Germline V lookup: CDR1 SGDLS, CDR2 YYNGEE. This CDR3 has 18 amino acids. V trimming: 3 bases; J trimming: 0 bases; junction bases outside the gene matches: 10. CDR3 nucleotide sequence: TGTGCCAGCAGCGAGGGACAGGGAATTTTCTACTCTGGAAACACCATATATTTT. Translation gives CASSEGQGIFYSGNTIYF.

Only a few counts were recorded for this clone. This chain joins TRBV7-8 and TRBJ2-1; 9 nucleotides agree with TRBD1. CDR3 size: 14 residues. The junction had 11 bases not matched to a gene; V was cut back by 5 bases and J by 12 bases. From germline, CDR1 is SGHVS and CDR2 FQNEAQ. CDR3 amino acids: CASSIRDRAGGQFF. As DNA, the CDR3 is TGTGCCAGCAGCATCCGGGACAGGGCGGGCGGGCAGTTCTTC.

This clone was observed a few times. The rearrangement links TRBV11-2 to TRBJ2-1; 10 nucleotides match TRBD2. CDR1 is SGHAT and CDR2 is FQNNGV in the germline V gene. With 2 bases clipped from V and 5 bases from J, the junction kept 6 bases outside the gene matches. CDR3 length equals 16 residues. CDR3 sequence (DNA): TGTGCCAGCAGCTTAATAGCGGGAGGCTTACACAATGAGCAGTTCTTC. Encoded protein: CASSLIAGGLHNEQFF.

The chain couples TRBV4-3 to TRBJ1-5; D is unclear. V was trimmed by 1 base and J by 4 bases, leaving 14 bases between them. Germline-derived CDR1 and CDR2 are LGHNA and YSLEER. This CDR3 spans 16 amino acids. In DNA, the CDR3 is TGCGCCAGCAGCCAAGGACCACGTCCGGAGAATCAGCCCCAGCATTTT. Its protein product is CASSQGPRPENQPQHF.

The gene calls are TRBV7-9 and TRBJ1-2, with TRBD1 matching over 9 bases. The germline V gene encodes CDR1 SEHNR and CDR2 FQNEAQ (reference sequence). V gave up 5 bases and J gave up 7 bases; unmatched junction bases: 8. The CDR3 extends over 14 amino acids. The CDR3 DNA sequence: TGTGCCAGCAGCCCGGGGACAGGGAGGTTTGGCTACACCTTC. It translates to CASSPGTGRFGYTF.

This clone was detected a few times. This sequence joins TRBV27 and TRBJ2-5; D possibly corresponds to TRBD2 (6 bases). From germline, CDR1 is MNHEY and CDR2 SMNVEV (reference sequence). V shed 5 bases and J shed 1 base, with 11 bases lying between them. The CDR3 spans 14 residues. As DNA, the CDR3 is TGTGCCAGCAGTCGCCGGGACTCCCAAGAGACCCAGTACTTC. It specifies CASSRRDSQETQYF.

The V and J genes are TRBV19 and TRBJ2-2, with TRBD1 identical over 7 bases. Losses at the gene ends were 3 bases for V and 5 bases for J; bases not matched to a gene: 3. Germline CDR1 is LNHDA and CDR2 is SQIVND (reference sequence). The length of the CDR3 is 14 residues. The CDR3 reads CASSMAQGTGELFF. The CDR3 DNA sequence: TGTGCCAGTAGTATGGCACAGGGGACCGGGGAGCTGTTTTTT.

This clone was counted between two and nine times. V gene TRBV9 combines with J gene TRBJ2-1; weak D call: TRBD1 (5 bases). This CDR3 has 17 residues. CDR1 and CDR2 from the germline V gene are SGDLS and YYNGEE. The V end lost 5 bases, the J end lost 9 bases, and 27 bases lay between the germline ends. The chain's CDR3 is CASSARVLGGAVGEQFF. The CDR3 DNA sequence: TGTGCCAGCAGTGCACGGGTGTTAGGTGGGGCGGTCGGTGAGCAGTTCTTC. Complete variable domain (other parts from reference TRBV9 and TRBJ2-1): DSGVTQTPKHLITATGQRVTLRCSPRSGDLSVYWYQQSLDQGLQFLIQYYNGEERAKGNILERFSAQQFPDLHSELNLSSLELGDSALYFCASSARVLGGAVGEQFFGPGTRLTVL.

The V gene is TRBV28, the J gene TRBJ2-1; TRBD1 is a possible D gene (6 bases). Looked up from germline, CDR1 is MDHEN and CDR2 is SYDVKM. The V and J ends lost 10 bases and 14 bases respectively, with 21 bases between them. The CDR3 extends over 12 amino acids. The CDR3 nucleotides read TGTGCCACGAGACAGGCCCACCCGGGAAAGTTCTTC. This encodes CATRQAHPGKFF. The variable domain in full, completed from reference TRBV28 and TRBJ2-1, reads DVKVTQSSRYLVKRTGEKVFLECVQDMDHENMFWYRQDPGLGLRLIYFSYDVKMKEKGDIPEGYSVSREKKERFSLILESASTNQTSMYLCATRQAHPGKFFGPGTRLTVL.